This entry describes one T cell receptor beta chain. No antigen is known for it. No base quality information exists; no much larger clone differs at one position. Libraries were made using PCR. Sequencing took place on an Illumina HiSeq 4000. The TCR beta-chain CDR3 region of each patient was profiled by high-throughput sequencing. Per the authors' processing: A classifier to discriminate distant-metastatic papillary thyroid cancer patients was built from CDR3 differences across clinicopathological groups. To measure repertoire diversity the researchers used the Shannon index, while the Morisita-Horn index served to gauge how similar the tumor and blood repertoires were. The raw public reads went through TCRdb reprocessing: fastp at Q25, MiXCR clone calling, in-frame beta chains kept. None of the V and J calls come from the authors' own analysis; TCRdb made them. The sample records approximately 12,000 clones, around a third of which are singletons. Approximately 14% of the sample is taken by the ten largest.

These data originate in a study of metastatic and nonmetastatic thyroid tumors (TCRdb year 2020). The study in broad terms: Repertoires from peripheral blood and from tumor or nodule tissue samples of malignant and benign thyroid patients were compared. Study-wide conclusions, independent of this receptor: In both blood and tumor samples, TCR beta diversity was reported to be significantly higher in malignant tumors than in benign nodules.

Before undergoing thyroid surgery, none of the patients had been given any kind of treatment. Patient clinical samples collected from about 2012 to 2018 were retrospectively analysed using T-cell receptor beta sequencing. The material sequenced was tumor tissue. The receptor's source is a male donor with papillary thyroid cancer or a benign thyroid nodule (not recorded which). Some clones in this sample may be carry-over from other donors' samples.

The CDR3 protein sequence reads: CASSQGRLNTEAFF. The DNA reads as follows: TGTGCCAGCAGCCAAGGGCGGTTGAACACTGAAGCTTTCTTT. The sequence links TRBV3-1 to TRBJ1-1; confidence is insufficient to name the D gene. The trim is 1 base for V and 0 bases for J, with a gap of 6 bases between the germline ends. CDR1 and CDR2 are drawn from the germline V gene (reference sequence): LGHDT, YNNKEL. The CDR3 runs 14 amino acids, cysteine and phenylalanine included. Only the CDR3 DNA is retained, 42 bases long and in frame from the first base. With the portions outside the CDR3 filled from the reference TRBV3-1 and TRBJ1-1 genes, the complete variable region becomes DTAVSQTPKYLVTQMGNDKSIKCEQNLGHDTMYWYKQDSKKFLKIMFSYNNKELIINETVPNRFSPKSPDKAHLNLHINSLELGDSAVYFCASSQGRLNTEAFFGQGTRLTVV.